Described below is a single T cell receptor beta chain sequence and its context. Cohort 3 donors were reported recovered after two negative PCRs, clearance, or symptom resolution. The data were produced by immunoSEQ multiplex PCR, yet TCRdb's version contains in-frame clones alone and is incomplete. In the table there are roughly 290,000 clones, roughly nine tenths of which are singletons. This sample is drawn from a study of blood T cell repertoires in COVID-19. Study at large: Specimens from acute and convalescent COVID-19 originated in the United States, Italy and Spain. PBMCs, B-cell-depleted T cells, or T cells provided the cDNA or gDNA that made up the material.

This CDR3 is 14 amino acids long. CDR1 is SEHNR and CDR2 is FQNEAQ in the germline V gene (reference sequence). V shed 6 bases and J shed 5 bases, with 14 bases lying between them. The chain has TRBV7-9 and TRBJ2-1; tentative D call: TRBD1 (5 bases). The sample comprised PBMCs or T cells enriched from blood (not recorded which). The TCR comes from a woman between 40 and 55 years old who had recovered from COVID-19. CDR3 sequence (DNA): TGTGCCAGCAGACAGGACGCTCAACACAATGAGCAGTTCTTC. Protein product: CASRQDAQHNEQFF.